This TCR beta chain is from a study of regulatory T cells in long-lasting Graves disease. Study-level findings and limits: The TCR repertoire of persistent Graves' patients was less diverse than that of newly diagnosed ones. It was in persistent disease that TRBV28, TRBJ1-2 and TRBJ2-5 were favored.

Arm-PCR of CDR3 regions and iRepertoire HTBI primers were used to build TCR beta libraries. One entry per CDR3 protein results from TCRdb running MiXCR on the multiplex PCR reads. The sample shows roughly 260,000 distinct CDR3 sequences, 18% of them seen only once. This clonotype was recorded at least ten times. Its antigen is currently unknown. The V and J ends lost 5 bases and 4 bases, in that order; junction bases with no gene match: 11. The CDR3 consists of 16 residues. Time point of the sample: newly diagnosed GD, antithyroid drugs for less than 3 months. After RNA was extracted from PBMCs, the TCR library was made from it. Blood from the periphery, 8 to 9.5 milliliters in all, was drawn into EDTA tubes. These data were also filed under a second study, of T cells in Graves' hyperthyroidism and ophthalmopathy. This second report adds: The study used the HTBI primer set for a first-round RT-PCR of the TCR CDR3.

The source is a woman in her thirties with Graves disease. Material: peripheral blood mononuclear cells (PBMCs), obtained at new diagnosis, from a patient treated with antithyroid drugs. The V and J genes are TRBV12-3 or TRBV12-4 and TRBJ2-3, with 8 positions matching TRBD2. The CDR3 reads CASSPGGAVGSDTQYF. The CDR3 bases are TGTGCCAGCAGTCCCGGGGGGGCGGTTGGATCAGATACGCAGTATTTT.